This T cell receptor (beta chain) derives from a study of shared clonotypes between healthy human individuals. Regarding the study as a whole: The naive CD4 repertoires of several donors were compared, and around 4.9% of clonotypes were shared. Memory subsets had estimated richness that was generally smaller than that of naive subsets.

The authors split each subset's genomic DNA evenly across several immunoSEQ plates. Some clones are missing from TCRdb's copy, which holds only in-frame ones; the method was immunoSEQ multiplex PCR. Of over 2 million clones detected, about nine tenths appear once; the ten largest clones hold about 0.36%. The V gene lost 5 bases and the J gene lost 2 bases, with 12 bases spanning the gap. Per germline, CDR1 MDHEN and CDR2 SYDVKM. The length of the CDR3 is 15 residues. Concerning this clone: Antigen unknown.

The clonotype comes from a man younger than 35 in good health. Some clones in this sample may be carry-over from other donors' samples. This chain joins TRBV28 and TRBJ2-2; unclear D gene. Material: naive CD4+ T cells from PBMCs. The sample's subset: CD45RA+ positively selected. This chain's CDR3 is CASSPPPGNTGELFF. CDR3 in DNA: TGTGCCAGCAGTCCCCCCCCGGGCAACACCGGGGAGCTGTTTTTT.